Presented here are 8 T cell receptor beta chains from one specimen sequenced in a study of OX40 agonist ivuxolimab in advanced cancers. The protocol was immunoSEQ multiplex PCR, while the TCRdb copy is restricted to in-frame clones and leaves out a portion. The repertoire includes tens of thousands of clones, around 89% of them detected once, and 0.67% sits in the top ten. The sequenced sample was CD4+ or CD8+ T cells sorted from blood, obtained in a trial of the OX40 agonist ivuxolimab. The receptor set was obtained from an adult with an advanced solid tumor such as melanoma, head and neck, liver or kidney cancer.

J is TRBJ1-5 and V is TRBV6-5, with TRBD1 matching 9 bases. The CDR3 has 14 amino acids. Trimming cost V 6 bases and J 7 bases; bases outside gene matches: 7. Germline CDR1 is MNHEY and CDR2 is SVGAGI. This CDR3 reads CASRTGTGSQPQHF. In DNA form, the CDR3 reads TGTGCCAGCAGGACCGGGACAGGGTCCCAGCCCCAGCATTTT.

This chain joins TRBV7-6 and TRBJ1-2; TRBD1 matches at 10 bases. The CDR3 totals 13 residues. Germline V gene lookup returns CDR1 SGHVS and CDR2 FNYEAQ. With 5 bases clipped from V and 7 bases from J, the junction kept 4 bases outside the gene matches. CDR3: CASSPRDRGGYTF. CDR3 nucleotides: TGTGCCAGCAGCCCCCGGGACAGGGGTGGCTACACCTTC. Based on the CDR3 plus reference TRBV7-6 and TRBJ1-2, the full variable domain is GAGVSQSPRYKVTKRGQDVALRCDPISGHVSLYWYRQALGQGPEFLTYFNYEAQQDKSGLPNDRFSAERPEGSISTLTIQRTEQRDSAMYRCASSPRDRGGYTFGSGTRLTVV.

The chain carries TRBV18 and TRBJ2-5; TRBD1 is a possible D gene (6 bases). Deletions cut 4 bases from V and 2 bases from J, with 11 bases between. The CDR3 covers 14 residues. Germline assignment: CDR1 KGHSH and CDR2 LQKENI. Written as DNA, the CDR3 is TGTGCCAGCTCACGCACAGGGTCGCAAGAGACCCAGTACTTC. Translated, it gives CASSRTGSQETQYF.

The CDR3 protein is CASSLAMGLNTEAFF. The CDR3 nucleotides are TGTGCCAGCAGCTTAGCGATGGGACTGAACACTGAAGCTTTCTTT. The rearrangement uses TRBV7-2 and TRBJ1-1, with D perhaps matching TRBD1 (5 bases). This CDR3 comprises 15 residues. CDR1 and CDR2 (germline): SGHTA, FQGNSA. Trimming took 0 bases from V and 0 from J, leaving 8 bases between them.

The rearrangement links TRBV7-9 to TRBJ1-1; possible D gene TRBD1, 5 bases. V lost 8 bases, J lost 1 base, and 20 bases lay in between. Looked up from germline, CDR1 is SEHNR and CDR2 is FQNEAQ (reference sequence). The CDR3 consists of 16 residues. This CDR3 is CASRLGQGTGNTEAFF. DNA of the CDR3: TGTGCCAGCCGATTGGGGCAGGGAACCGGGAACACTGAAGCTTTCTTT.

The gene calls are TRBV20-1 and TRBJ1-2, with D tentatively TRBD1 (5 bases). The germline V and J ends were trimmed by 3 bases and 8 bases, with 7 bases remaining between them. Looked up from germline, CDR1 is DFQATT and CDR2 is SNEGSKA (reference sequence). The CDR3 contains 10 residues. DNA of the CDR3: TGCAGTGCTAGGAGGGGAGGCTACACCTTC. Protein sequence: CSARRGGYTF.

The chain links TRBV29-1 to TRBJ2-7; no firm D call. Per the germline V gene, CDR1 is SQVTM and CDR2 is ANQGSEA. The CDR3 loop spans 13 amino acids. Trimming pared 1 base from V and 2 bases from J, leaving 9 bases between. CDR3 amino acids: CSVEGIHPYEQYF. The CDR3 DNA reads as TGCAGCGTTGAAGGGATTCACCCCTACGAGCAGTACTTC.

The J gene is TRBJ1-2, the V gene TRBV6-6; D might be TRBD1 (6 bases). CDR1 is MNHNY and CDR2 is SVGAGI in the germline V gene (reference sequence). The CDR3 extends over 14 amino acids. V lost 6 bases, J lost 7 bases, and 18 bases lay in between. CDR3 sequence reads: CASSQGVQGLGYTF. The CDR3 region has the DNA TGTGCCAGCAGCCAAGGGGTACAGGGTCTTGGCTACACCTTC.